A selection of T cell receptor beta chains follows, all from one sample in a study of blood T cell repertoires in COVID-19. The data were produced by immunoSEQ multiplex PCR, yet TCRdb's version contains in-frame clones alone and is incomplete. The sample contains approximately 210,000 clones, about 88% of which appear only once. Sample: peripheral blood. Every receptor here comes from a man aged 35 to 55 with active or convalescent COVID-19. Both conserved end residues are part of each CDR3. A D gene is named only where the DNA matches it firmly. Clone size is not always given. Where it is, it says once, few, many or a class for expanded clones.

d_gene	v_gene	abundance	j_gene	CDR3nt	CDR3aa
TRBD1	TRBV18	once	TRBJ1-5	TGTGCCAGCTCACCACTGAGGACAGGGGAGGGTAGCAATCAGCCCCAGCATTTT	CASSPLRTGEGSNQPQHF
NA	TRBV18	NA	TRBJ2-7	TGTGCCAGCTCACCCCCCGACAGGACCTACGAGCAGTACTTC	CASSPPDRTYEQYF
TRBD1	TRBV6-1	few	TRBJ1-1	TGTGCCAGCAGTGAAGCGCAGGGGGGTAGCACTGAAGCTTTCTTT	CASSEAQGGSTEAFF
NA	TRBV7-2	once	TRBJ2-3	TGTGCCAGCAGCCCGGACTACACTAGCACAGATACGCAGTATTTT	CASSPDYTSTDTQYF
TRBD1	TRBV24-1	once	TRBJ1-1	TGTGCCACCAGTGATTGGGACAGACGAGGGGCTTTCTTT	CATSDWDRRGAFF
TRBD1	TRBV5-8	NA	TRBJ1-6	TGTGCCAGCAGCTTAAGGACAGGGCGATTTCTCTATAATTCACCCCTCCACTTT	CASSLRTGRFLYNSPLHF
TRBD1	TRBV5-1	NA	TRBJ1-4	TGCGCCAGCAGCTTGCGGACAGGGGCGACTCTAACTAATGAAAAACTGTTTTTT	CASSLRTGATLTNEKLFF
TRBD1	TRBV6-5	NA	TRBJ1-1	TGTGCCAGCAGGACCCACAGGGGAAACACTGAAGCTTTCTTT	CASRTHRGNTEAFF
NA	TRBV7-8	NA	TRBJ1-2	TGTGCCAGCAGCTTCCTCAGGGTTTCCTCCTATGGCTACACCTTC	CASSFLRVSSYGYTF
NA	TRBV5-1	NA	TRBJ2-2	TGCGCCAGCAGCTTCGAGGGTAACGCCGGGGAGCTGTTTTTT	CASSFEGNAGELFF
TRBD1	TRBV7-2	once	TRBJ1-2	TGTGCCAGCAGCCGGGCGGGGACAGATAACTATGGCTACACCTTC	CASSRAGTDNYGYTF
NA	TRBV7-9	NA	TRBJ1-1	TGTGCCAGCAGCCGTAGACAGGTGAACACTGAAGCTTTCTTT	CASSRRQVNTEAFF
NA	TRBV5-4	few	TRBJ1-2	TGTGCCAGCAGCTTGGGGGTCCAGGGCGGCTATGGCTACACCTTC	CASSLGVQGGYGYTF
TRBD1	TRBV2	NA	TRBJ2-6	TGTGCCAGCAGTGCGACAGGGATATCCTTATTCTCCTCTGGGGCCAACGTCCTGACTTTC	CASSATGISLFSSGANVLTF
NA	TRBV27	NA	TRBJ2-5	TGTGCCAGCAGTTTGGACTACATGGCGACCCAGTACTTC	CASSLDYMATQYF
TRBD1	TRBV24-1	once	TRBJ1-2	TGTGCCACCAGTGAGGGGACAGGGGGGTACCACACCTTC	CATSEGTGGYHTF
TRBD2	TRBV7-9	NA	TRBJ2-1	TGTGCCAGCAGCTCCGACCTAGCGGGGAGCTCCTACAATGAGCAGTTCTTC	CASSSDLAGSSYNEQFF
NA	TRBV28	NA	TRBJ1-2	TGTGCCAGCACCGCTAACTATGGCTACACCTTC	CASTANYGYTF
TRBD1	TRBV16	NA	TRBJ1-2	TGTGCCAGCACCCTTACGACAGGGCTTCTCTATGGCTACACCTTC	CASTLTTGLLYGYTF
TRBD1	TRBV7-6	NA	TRBJ2-2	TGTGCCAGCAGTCAAACGACGGGACAGGGCACCGGGGAGCTGTTTTTT	CASSQTTGQGTGELFF
TRBD1	TRBV5-1	NA	TRBJ1-3	TGCGCCAGTCGGACAGGGGGCACCCAGAACACCATATATTTT	CASRTGGTQNTIYF
TRBD1	TRBV19	few	TRBJ1-5	TGTGCCAGTAGTAACCGGGACAGTAATCAGCCCCAGCATTTT	CASSNRDSNQPQHF
NA	TRBV27	NA	TRBJ2-7	TGTGCCAGCAGTCCAGCGACCGAGCGGGAGCAGTACTTC	CASSPATEREQYF
TRBD1	TRBV15	NA	TRBJ1-5	TGTGCCACCAGCACTGGACAGGGCCATAGCAATCAGCCCCAGCATTTT	CATSTGQGHSNQPQHF
NA	TRBV5-4	few	TRBJ1-1	TGTGCCAGCAGCTTGGGGGGGGGACAATCGAGGACTGAAGCTTTCTTT	CASSLGGGQSRTEAFF
TRBD1	TRBV5-1	NA	TRBJ2-6	TGCGCCAGCAGCTATCCACGGACAGGGATAAGCTCTGGGGCCAACGTCCTGACTTTC	CASSYPRTGISSGANVLTF
TRBD1	TRBV7-3	few	TRBJ1-2	TGTGCCAGCACCTTGAACCCTGGGACAGGGGAAGGCTACACCTTC	CASTLNPGTGEGYTF
NA	TRBV6-5	once	TRBJ1-1	TGTGCCAGCAGTCAGGACAGTGAGGCCACTGAAGCTTTCTTT	CASSQDSEATEAFF
NA	TRBV3-1/TRBV3-2	NA	TRBJ2-7	TGTGCCAGCAGCCAGGGAGCCCTAGGTAGGTACGAGCAGTACTTC	CASSQGALGRYEQYF
TRBD1	TRBV28	NA	TRBJ2-2	TGTGCCAGCAGTTTATTCTCAGGGGGCGTCGGGGAGCTGTTTTTT	CASSLFSGGVGELFF
NA	TRBV4-1	NA	TRBJ1-4	TGCGCCAGCAGCCAAGGTTGGACACCTACTAATGAAAAACTGTTTTTT	CASSQGWTPTNEKLFF
TRBD2	TRBV6-5	few	TRBJ2-1	TGTGCCAGCAGCCAATTGACTAGCGGTGTCAATGAGCAGTTCTTC	CASSQLTSGVNEQFF
NA	TRBV28	NA	TRBJ1-2	TGTGCCAGCAGTTTACGACTGTATGGCTACACCTTC	CASSLRLYGYTF
TRBD1	TRBV28	NA	TRBJ2-7	TGTGCCAGCAGTTTGGGACAGGGGGCCTACGAGCAGTACTTC	CASSLGQGAYEQYF
NA	TRBV27	NA	TRBJ1-6	TGTGCCAGCAGTTTATCGGGAGGGATCGGATCACCCCTCCACTTT	CASSLSGGIGSPLHF
NA	TRBV15	NA	TRBJ2-7	TGTGCCACCAGCAGAGGCAGGACAGATTACGAGCAGTACTTC	CATSRGRTDYEQYF
TRBD1	TRBV5-1	NA	TRBJ2-7	TGCGCCAGCAGCTTGGGGTATCGGGCAGGGGGACCCTACGAGCAGTACTTC	CASSLGYRAGGPYEQYF
NA	TRBV28	NA	TRBJ1-2	TGTGCCAGCAGTTTTAGAGGTTATCTTAACTATGGCTACACCTTC	CASSFRGYLNYGYTF
TRBD2	TRBV29-1	NA	TRBJ2-5	TGCAGCGTTGAAGATAAGTGTGCAAGGCGGGGGGGAGCTGAAGAGACCCAGTACTTC	CSVEDKCARRGGAEETQYF
NA	TRBV2	few	TRBJ2-2	TGTGCCAGCAGGCAACTAGGTAACACCGGGGAGCTGTTTTTT	CASRQLGNTGELFF
TRBD2	TRBV7-9	NA	TRBJ2-1	TGTGCCAGCAGCTCTAGCGGAATGAACAATGAGCAGTTCTTC	CASSSSGMNNEQFF
TRBD1	TRBV7-2	NA	TRBJ2-1	TGTGCCAGCAGCCCAGTGGGACAGTCCTATGAGCAGTTCTTC	CASSPVGQSYEQFF
NA	TRBV5-8	NA	TRBJ1-4	TGTGCCAGCAGCTTGGCCTCAGCAGGGGAAAAACTGTTTTTT	CASSLASAGEKLFF
NA	TRBV9	NA	TRBJ2-5	TGTGCCAGCAGCGTCTCGGACAGAGGAATAGAGACCCAGTACTTC	CASSVSDRGIETQYF
NA	TRBV14	few	TRBJ2-5	TGTGCCAGCAGCCCAGCATGGGGAGCGGCTTTCTGGGAGACCCAGTACTTC	CASSPAWGAAFWETQYF
NA	TRBV19	once	TRBJ2-3	TGTGCCAGTAGAACGGCCAGGCCGACAGATACGCAGTATTTT	CASRTARPTDTQYF
NA	TRBV7-3	NA	TRBJ1-1	TGTGCCAGCAGCTTGAGCGGGGTAGAAGCTTTCTTT	CASSLSGVEAFF
TRBD1	TRBV28	NA	TRBJ1-2	TGTGCCAGCAGTTCTATCCCACAGGGGATAAACTATGGCTACACCTTC	CASSSIPQGINYGYTF
TRBD1	TRBV10-3	NA	TRBJ1-5	TGTGCCATCAGTGAGTTCGGGACAGCCAATCAGCCCCAGCATTTT	CAISEFGTANQPQHF
NA	TRBV5-6	NA	TRBJ1-6	TGTGCCAGCACCCCGGGGGGCAGCTATGGTTCACCCCTCCACTTT	CASTPGGSYGSPLHF
TRBD1	TRBV28	NA	TRBJ1-6	TGTGCCAGCAGTTTTGATGGGACAGGGGGTTCACCCCTCCACTTT	CASSFDGTGGSPLHF
NA	TRBV27	NA	TRBJ1-2	TGTGCCAGCAGTGTCGGACAGACCTCCTATGGCTACACCTTC	CASSVGQTSYGYTF
NA	TRBV7-3	NA	TRBJ1-2	TGTGCCAGCAGCTTAATGGCGGGGAACCCTGGAAAATATGGCTACACCTTC	CASSLMAGNPGKYGYTF